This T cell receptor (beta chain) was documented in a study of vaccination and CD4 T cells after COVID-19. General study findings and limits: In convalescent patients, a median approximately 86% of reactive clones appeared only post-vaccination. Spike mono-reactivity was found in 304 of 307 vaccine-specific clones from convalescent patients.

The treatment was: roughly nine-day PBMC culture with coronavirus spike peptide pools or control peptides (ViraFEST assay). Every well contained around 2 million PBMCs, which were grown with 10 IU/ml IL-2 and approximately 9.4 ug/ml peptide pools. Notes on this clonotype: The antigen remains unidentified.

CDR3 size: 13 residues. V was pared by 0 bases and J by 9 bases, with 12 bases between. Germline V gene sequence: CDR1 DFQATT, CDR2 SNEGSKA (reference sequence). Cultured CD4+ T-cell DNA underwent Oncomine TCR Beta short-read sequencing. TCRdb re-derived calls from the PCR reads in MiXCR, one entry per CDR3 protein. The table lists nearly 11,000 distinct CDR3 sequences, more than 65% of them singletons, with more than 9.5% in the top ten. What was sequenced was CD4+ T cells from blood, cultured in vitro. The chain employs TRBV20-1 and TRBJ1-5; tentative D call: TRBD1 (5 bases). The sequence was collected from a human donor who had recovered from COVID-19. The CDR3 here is CSAREGRDPPQHF. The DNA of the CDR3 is TGCAGTGCTAGAGAGGGCAGGGACCCGCCCCAGCATTTT.